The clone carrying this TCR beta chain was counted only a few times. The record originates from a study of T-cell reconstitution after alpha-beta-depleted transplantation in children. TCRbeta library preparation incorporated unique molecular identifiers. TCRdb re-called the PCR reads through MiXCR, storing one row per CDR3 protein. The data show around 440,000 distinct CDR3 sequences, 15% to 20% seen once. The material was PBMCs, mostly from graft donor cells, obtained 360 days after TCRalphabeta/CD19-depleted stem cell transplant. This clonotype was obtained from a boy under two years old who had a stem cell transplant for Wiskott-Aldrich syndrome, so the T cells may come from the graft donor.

The DNA of the CDR3 is TGCGCCAGCAGCTTGGCCGGGGGGAACTCCTACAATGAGCAGTTCTTC. Translation: CASSLAGGNSYNEQFF. The chain joins TRBV5-1 to TRBJ2-1, with 7 bases fitting TRBD2. Germline V gene sequence: CDR1 SGHRS, CDR2 YFSETQ. The CDR3 contains 16 residues. V trimming: 0 bases; J trimming: 0 bases; junction bases outside the gene matches: 3.